The next 11 T cell receptor beta chains were all read from a single sample in a study of technical replicates of blood from a handful of donors. Clones were sequenced by immunoSEQ multiplex PCR, and TCRdb holds only the in-frame ones, with some missing. The sample holds tens of thousands of clones; 86% are singletons and the top ten take around 5.5%. Sequencing was carried out using PBMCs. These receptors all come from a human donor in good health. Some clones in this sample may be carry-over from other donors' samples.

Written as DNA, the CDR3 is TGTGCCATCAGTGCCGGGGACTGGTCACCCCTCCACTTT. It is translated as CAISAGDWSPLHF. The chain is built from TRBV10-3 and TRBJ1-6; weak D call: TRBD1 (5 bases). V lost 4 bases to trimming and J lost 10 bases, with 11 bases between them. The CDR3 sequence is 13 residues long. Looked up from germline, CDR1 is ENHRY and CDR2 is SYGVKD.

The chain is built from TRBV5-4 and TRBJ2-5, with a tentative D call TRBD1 (6 bases). In germline, CDR1 is SGHNT, CDR2 YYREEE (reference sequence). This CDR3 contains 11 residues. V was trimmed by 4 bases and J by 12 bases, leaving 13 bases between them. The CDR3 is CASSKRTEEYF. In nucleotides, the CDR3 is TGTGCCAGCAGCAAACGGACAGAAGAGTACTTC.

The gene calls are TRBV30 and TRBJ2-3, with 8 bases lining up with TRBD2. Germline CDR1 GTSNPN, CDR2 SVGIG (reference sequence). Trimming took 2 bases from V and 7 from J; bases not matched to a gene: 5. This CDR3 is 13 amino acids long. The CDR3: CAWSWREDYTQYF. As DNA, the CDR3 is TGTGCCTGGAGTTGGCGGGAGGACTATACGCAGTATTTT.

The chain has TRBV15 and TRBJ2-5; possibly TRBD1 for D (5 bases). The germline gives CDR1 LNHNV, CDR2 YYDKDF (reference sequence). This CDR3 contains 17 residues. The V and J ends lost 0 bases and 5 bases respectively, with 19 bases between them. CDR3 region: CATSRDNWGRDVETQYF. CDR3 bases: TGTGCCACCAGCAGAGATAATTGGGGCAGGGATGTCGAGACCCAGTACTTC.

The chain combines TRBV27 with TRBJ2-7; tentatively, D is TRBD1 (6 bases). Germline CDR1 reads MNHEY; CDR2 reads SMNVEV (reference sequence). The germline V and J ends were trimmed by 0 bases and 1 base, with 10 bases remaining between them. The CDR3 is made up of 15 amino acids. CDR3 sequence: CASSLSLGQSYEQYF. The CDR3 DNA is TGTGCCAGCAGTTTATCCTTAGGACAGTCCTACGAGCAGTACTTC.

Here the CDR3 reads CASSQGGGDTQYF. CDR3 in DNA: TGCGCCAGCAGCCAGGGGGGTGGAGATACGCAGTATTTT. J is TRBJ2-3 and V is TRBV4-3; the D gene is possibly TRBD2 (6 bases). Germline-derived CDR1 and CDR2 are LGHNA and YSLEER. This CDR3 spans 13 amino acids. Trimming removed 3 bases at V and 5 bases at J, with 9 bases between.

The chain is built from TRBV27 and TRBJ2-7, with 14 bases that match TRBD2. The CDR3 consists of 17 residues. CDR1 and CDR2 (germline): MNHEY, SMNVEV (reference sequence). V lost 4 bases to trimming and J lost 4 bases; unmatched junction nucleotides: 9. CDR3 sequence reads: CASSSGTSGSFSYEQYF. In DNA form, the CDR3 reads TGTGCCAGCAGTTCCGGGACTAGCGGGAGTTTTTCATACGAGCAGTACTTC.

V gene TRBV18 combines with J gene TRBJ2-6; D may be TRBD1 (6 bases). Germline CDR1 KGHSH, CDR2 LQKENI. The V end was cut by 2 bases, the J end by 4 bases, with 12 bases between. The CDR3 is 16 residues long. The chain's CDR3 is CASSPTGTLGANVLTF. The CDR3 DNA follows: TGTGCCAGCTCACCAACGGGGACACTAGGGGCCAACGTCCTGACTTTC. The whole variable domain, remainder taken from reference TRBV18 and TRBJ2-6, is NAGVMQNPRHLVRRRGQEARLRCSPMKGHSHVYWYRQLPEEGLKFMVYLQKENIIDESGMPKERFSAEFPKEGPSILRIQQVVRGDSAAYFCASSPTGTLGANVLTFGAGSRLTVL.

This chain uses TRBV6-5 with TRBJ2-1; 8 bases align to TRBD2. With 7 bases clipped from V and 4 bases from J, the junction kept 6 bases outside the gene matches. Germline loops: CDR1 MNHEY, CDR2 SVGAGI. The CDR3 extends over 14 amino acids. As DNA, the CDR3 is TGTGCCAGCACCCGGACTAGCCTATACAATGAGCAGTTCTTC. This translates into CASTRTSLYNEQFF.

The chain employs TRBV19 and TRBJ1-1; 7 bases are shared with TRBD1. This CDR3 has 15 residues. The V gene end was trimmed by 2 bases and the J gene end by 1 base; junction bases not matched to a gene: 4. Germline assignment: CDR1 LNHDA and CDR2 SQIVND (reference sequence). The chain's CDR3 is CASSISGTANTEAFF. The DNA for the CDR3 is TGTGCCAGTAGTATATCCGGGACAGCGAACACTGAAGCTTTCTTT.

The chain recombines TRBV23-1 with TRBJ2-7; 9 bases are a match to TRBD1. TRBV23-1 is given ORF status, its function remaining uncertain. The V gene end was trimmed by 6 bases and the J gene end by 5 bases; junction bases not matched to a gene: 8. This CDR3 is built from 14 residues. CDR3 sequence (DNA): TGCGCCAGCAGGGGGACAGGGAGATCCCACGAGCAGTACTTC. Its protein is CASRGTGRSHEQYF.